This TCR beta chain was profiled in a study of T cell repertoires in cytomegalovirus infection. One entry per CDR3 protein, called by TCRdb with MiXCR from the reads. The sample lists hundreds of thousands of distinct CDR3 sequences; around a third were seen once. About this clonotype: Its specificity is not known.

Germline V lookup: CDR1 SGDLS, CDR2 YYNGEE. This CDR3 is 13 amino acids long. The V end lost 4 bases, the J end lost 4 bases, and 11 bases lay between the germline ends. The sequences come from cultured CD8+ T cells from PBMCs, collected from culture after CMV antigen stimulation. This receptor was identified in a human donor in good health (CMV status not recorded). Some clones in this sample may be carry-over from other donors' samples. The chain is built from TRBV9 and TRBJ1-1; tentative D call: TRBD1 (6 bases). The CDR3 here is CASSLGASTEAFF. In DNA form, the CDR3 reads TGTGCCAGCAGCTTGGGGGCGAGCACTGAAGCTTTCTTT.